This paragraph covers one T cell receptor (beta chain) sequence. Its antigen is not known. CDR3 size: 14 residues. Losses at the gene ends were 0 bases for V and 2 bases for J; bases not matched to a gene: 1. Looked up from germline, CDR1 is SGHNT and CDR2 is YYREEE (reference sequence). Sequencing was performed with immunoSEQ multiplex PCR; in TCRdb, only in-frame clones are kept and a portion is missing. Of fewer than 45,000 clones in the sample, 65% to 85% were seen once. Autoimmune disease history or systemic immunosuppression excluded patients. This sample stems from a study of OX40 agonist ivuxolimab in advanced cancers. Notes on the study in general: Expansion of clones was among the lowest in partial responders at 0.1-3.0 mg/kg. The study did not work out the antigen specificity of the expanded peripheral T cells. Clonal expansion was seen in CD4+ and CD8+ blood T cells by week 6 at 0.1 to 3.0 mg/kg.

This receptor was obtained from an adult with an advanced solid tumor such as melanoma, head and neck, liver or kidney cancer. The sample consisted of CD4+ or CD8+ T cells sorted from blood, taken in a trial of the OX40 agonist ivuxolimab. This sequence joins TRBV5-4 and TRBJ2-5; 7 bases map to TRBD2. CDR3 nucleotide sequence: TGTGCCAGCAGCTTGGCCGGGGGGCAAGAGACCCAGTACTTC. Translation gives CASSLAGGQETQYF.